This T cell receptor beta chain was sequenced during a study of cytomegalovirus exposure and HLA in healthy donors. Points from the study as a whole: With DRB1 most and HLA-C fewest, TCR association rates differed between HLA loci in a later analysis. Some V segments, TRBV6-2 and TRBV6-3 among them, were indistinguishable and were therefore excluded.

Healthy donors of bone marrow made up the group. Comments on this clone: Its antigen is not identified.

PCR involved 60 Vbeta and 13 Jbeta primers. The method was immunoSEQ multiplex PCR; TCRdb's version includes in-frame clones alone and lacks a portion of them. Of about 110,000 clones detected, over 70% appear once; the ten largest clones hold around 2.3%. This CDR3 is 14 amino acids long. The V gene lost 6 bases and the J gene lost 8 bases, with 20 bases spanning the gap. Germline CDR1 reads MNHNS; CDR2 reads SASEGT. The receptor's source is a man aged 25-45 years in good health and CMV-seronegative. The sample taken for sequencing was PBMCs. V is TRBV6-1 and J is TRBJ2-7; a weak D match, TRBD1 (6 bases). The CDR3 spells CASSHPPQGHKQYF. CDR3 in DNA: TGTGCCAGCAGCCACCCTCCCCAGGGACACAAGCAGTACTTC.